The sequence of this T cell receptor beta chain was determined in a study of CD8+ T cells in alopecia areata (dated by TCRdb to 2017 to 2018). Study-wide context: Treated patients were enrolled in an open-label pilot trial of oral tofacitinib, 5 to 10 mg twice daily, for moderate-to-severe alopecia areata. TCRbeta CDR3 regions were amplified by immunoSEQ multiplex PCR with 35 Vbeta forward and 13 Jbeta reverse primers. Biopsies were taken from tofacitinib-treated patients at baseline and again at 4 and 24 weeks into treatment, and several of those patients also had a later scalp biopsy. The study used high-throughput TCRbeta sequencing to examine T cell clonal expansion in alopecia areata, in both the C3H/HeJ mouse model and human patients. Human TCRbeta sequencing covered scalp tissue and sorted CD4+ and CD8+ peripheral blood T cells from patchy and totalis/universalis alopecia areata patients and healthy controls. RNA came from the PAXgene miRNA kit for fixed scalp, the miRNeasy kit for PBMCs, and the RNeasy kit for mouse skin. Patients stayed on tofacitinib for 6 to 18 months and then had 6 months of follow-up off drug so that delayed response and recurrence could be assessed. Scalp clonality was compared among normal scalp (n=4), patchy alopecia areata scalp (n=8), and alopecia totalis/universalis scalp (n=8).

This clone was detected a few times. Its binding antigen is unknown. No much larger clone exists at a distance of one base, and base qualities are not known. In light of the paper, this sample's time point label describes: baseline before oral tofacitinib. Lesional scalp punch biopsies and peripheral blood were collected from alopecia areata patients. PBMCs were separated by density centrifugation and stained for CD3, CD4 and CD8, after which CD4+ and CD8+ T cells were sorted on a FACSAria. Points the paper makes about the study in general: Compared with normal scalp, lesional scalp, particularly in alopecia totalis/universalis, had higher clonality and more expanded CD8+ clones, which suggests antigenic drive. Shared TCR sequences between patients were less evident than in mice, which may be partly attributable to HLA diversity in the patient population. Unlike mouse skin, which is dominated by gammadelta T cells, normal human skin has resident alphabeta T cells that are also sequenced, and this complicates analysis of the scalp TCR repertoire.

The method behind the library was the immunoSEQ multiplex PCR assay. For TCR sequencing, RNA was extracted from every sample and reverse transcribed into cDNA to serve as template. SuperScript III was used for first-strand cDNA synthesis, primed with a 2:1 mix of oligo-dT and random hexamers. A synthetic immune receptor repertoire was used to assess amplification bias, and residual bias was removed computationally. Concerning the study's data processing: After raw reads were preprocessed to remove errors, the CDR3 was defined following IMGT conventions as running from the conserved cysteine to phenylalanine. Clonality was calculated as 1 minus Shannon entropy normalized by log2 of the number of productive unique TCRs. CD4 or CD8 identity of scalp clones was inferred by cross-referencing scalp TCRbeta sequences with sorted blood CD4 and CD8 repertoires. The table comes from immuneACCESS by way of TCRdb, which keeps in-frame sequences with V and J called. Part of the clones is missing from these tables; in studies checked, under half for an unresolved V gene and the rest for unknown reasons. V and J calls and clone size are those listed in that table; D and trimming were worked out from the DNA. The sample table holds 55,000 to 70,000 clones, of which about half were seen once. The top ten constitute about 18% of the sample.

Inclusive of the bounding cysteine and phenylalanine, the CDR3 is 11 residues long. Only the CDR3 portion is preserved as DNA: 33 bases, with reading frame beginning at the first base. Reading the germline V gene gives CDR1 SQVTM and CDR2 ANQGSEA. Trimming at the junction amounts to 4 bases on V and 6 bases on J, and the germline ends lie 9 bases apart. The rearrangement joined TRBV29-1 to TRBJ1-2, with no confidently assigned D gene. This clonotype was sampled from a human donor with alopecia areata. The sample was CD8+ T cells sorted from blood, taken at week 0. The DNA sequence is TGCAGCGTTGTCGGAAGAAATGGCTACACCTTC. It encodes CSVVGRNGYTF.